What follows is one T cell receptor (beta chain) and its context. Its antigen is as yet unknown. The ends were cut back, 6 bases at V and 6 bases at J, with 14 bases in the middle. Germline CDR1 is SQVTM and CDR2 is ANQGSEA. This CDR3 is 13 amino acids long. The entry originates in a study of cytomegalovirus exposure and HLA in healthy donors. Findings and caveats of the study: The finding came from a later analysis; first-cohort TCR clusters tended to co-occur in the 130 or so validation repertoires. Specific recognition of CMV antigens was confirmed in vitro for a few chains (all CMV-associated).

Sequencing was performed with immunoSEQ multiplex PCR; in TCRdb, only in-frame clones are kept and a portion is missing. The table includes some 330,000 clones, about nine tenths detected once. V gene TRBV29-1 combines with J gene TRBJ1-4; no firm D call. The receptor's source is a woman younger than 35 in good health and CMV-seronegative. The source material was PBMCs. In DNA, the CDR3 is TGCAGCGTAAGAGAGCCATCGGATGAAAAACTGTTTTTT. Its protein product is CSVREPSDEKLFF.